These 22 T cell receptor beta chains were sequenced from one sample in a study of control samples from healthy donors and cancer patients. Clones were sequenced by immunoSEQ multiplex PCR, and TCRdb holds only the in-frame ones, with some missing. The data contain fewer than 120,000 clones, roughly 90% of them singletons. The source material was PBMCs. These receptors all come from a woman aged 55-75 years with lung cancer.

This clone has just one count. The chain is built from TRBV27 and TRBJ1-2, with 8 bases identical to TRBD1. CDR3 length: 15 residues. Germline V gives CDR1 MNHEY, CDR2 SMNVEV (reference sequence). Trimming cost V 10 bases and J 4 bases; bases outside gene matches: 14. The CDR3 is CATRFGTGGGYGYTF. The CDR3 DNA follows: TGTGCCACCCGTTTCGGGACAGGTGGTGGCTATGGCTACACCTTC.

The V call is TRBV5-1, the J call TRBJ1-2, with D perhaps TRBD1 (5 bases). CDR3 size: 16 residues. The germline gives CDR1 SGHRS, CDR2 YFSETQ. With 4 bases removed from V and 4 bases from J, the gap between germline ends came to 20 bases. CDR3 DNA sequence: TGCGCCAGCAGCCTAGGAACCCCCGGGACCAGCTATGGCTACACCTTC. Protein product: CASSLGTPGTSYGYTF.

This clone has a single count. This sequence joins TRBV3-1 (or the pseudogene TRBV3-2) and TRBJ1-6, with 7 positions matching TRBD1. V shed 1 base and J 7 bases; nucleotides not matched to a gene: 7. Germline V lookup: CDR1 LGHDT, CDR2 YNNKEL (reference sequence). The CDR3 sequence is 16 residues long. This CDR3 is CASSQGRSRGNSPLHF. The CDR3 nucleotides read TGTGCCAGCAGCCAAGGAAGGTCCAGGGGGAATTCACCCCTCCACTTT.

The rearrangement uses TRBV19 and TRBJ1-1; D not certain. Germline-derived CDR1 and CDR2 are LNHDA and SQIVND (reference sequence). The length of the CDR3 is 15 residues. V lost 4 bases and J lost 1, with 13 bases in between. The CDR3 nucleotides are TGTGCCAGTAGTACCGTACACCGGGGGAACACTGAAGCTTTCTTT. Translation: CASSTVHRGNTEAFF.

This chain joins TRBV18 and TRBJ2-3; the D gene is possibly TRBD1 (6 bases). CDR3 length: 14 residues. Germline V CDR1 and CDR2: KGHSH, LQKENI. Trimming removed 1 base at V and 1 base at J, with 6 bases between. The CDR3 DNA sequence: TGTGCCAGCTCACCACGACAGGGCACAGATACGCAGTATTTT. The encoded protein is CASSPRQGTDTQYF.

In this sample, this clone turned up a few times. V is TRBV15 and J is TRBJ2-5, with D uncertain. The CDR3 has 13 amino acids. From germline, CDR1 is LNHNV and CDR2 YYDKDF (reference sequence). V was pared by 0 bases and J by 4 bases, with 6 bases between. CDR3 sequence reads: CATSRDKGETQYF. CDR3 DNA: TGTGCCACCAGCAGAGACAAGGGAGAGACCCAGTACTTC.

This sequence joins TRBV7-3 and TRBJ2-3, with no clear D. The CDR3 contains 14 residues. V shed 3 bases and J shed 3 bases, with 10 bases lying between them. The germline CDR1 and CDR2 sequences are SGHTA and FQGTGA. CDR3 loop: CASSFRWETDTQYF. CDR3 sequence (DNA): TGTGCCAGCAGCTTCCGTTGGGAAACAGATACGCAGTATTTT.

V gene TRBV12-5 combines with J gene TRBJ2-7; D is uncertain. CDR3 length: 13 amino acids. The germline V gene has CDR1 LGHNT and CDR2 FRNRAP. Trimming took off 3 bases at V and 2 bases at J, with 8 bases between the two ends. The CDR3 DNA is TGTGCTAGTGGTTTTAACAGCCCCTACGAGCAGTACTTC. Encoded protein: CASGFNSPYEQYF.

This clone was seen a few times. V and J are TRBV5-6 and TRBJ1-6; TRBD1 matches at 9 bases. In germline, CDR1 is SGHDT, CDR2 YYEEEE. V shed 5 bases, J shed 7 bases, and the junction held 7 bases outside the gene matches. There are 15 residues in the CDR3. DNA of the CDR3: TGTGCCAGCAGAGAACAGGGGGCCGGGAATTCACCCCTCCACTTT. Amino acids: CASREQGAGNSPLHF.

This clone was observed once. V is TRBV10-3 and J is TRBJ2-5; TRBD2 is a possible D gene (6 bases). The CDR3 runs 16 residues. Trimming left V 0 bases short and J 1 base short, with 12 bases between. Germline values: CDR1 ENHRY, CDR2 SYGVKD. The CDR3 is CAISESRESLQETQYF. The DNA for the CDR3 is TGTGCCATCAGTGAGTCCCGGGAGAGCCTCCAAGAGACCCAGTACTTC.

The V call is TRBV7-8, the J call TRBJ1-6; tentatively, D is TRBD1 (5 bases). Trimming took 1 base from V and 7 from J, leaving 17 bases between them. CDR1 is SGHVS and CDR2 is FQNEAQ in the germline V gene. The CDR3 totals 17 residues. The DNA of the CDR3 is TGTGCCAGCAGCTTAGTCAGGGTGGGTCTGGGGAATTCACCCCTCCACTTT. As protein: CASSLVRVGLGNSPLHF.

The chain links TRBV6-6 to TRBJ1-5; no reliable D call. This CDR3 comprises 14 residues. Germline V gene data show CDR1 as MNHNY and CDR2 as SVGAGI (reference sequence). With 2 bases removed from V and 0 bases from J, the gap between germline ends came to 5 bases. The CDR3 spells CASSYAVSNQPQHF. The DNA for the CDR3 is TGTGCCAGCAGTTACGCGGTTAGCAATCAGCCCCAGCATTTT.

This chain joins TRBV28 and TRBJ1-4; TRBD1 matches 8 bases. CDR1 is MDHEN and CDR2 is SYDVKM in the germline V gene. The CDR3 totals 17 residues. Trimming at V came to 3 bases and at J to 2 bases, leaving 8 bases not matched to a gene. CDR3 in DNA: TGTGCCAGCAGTTTCCCCCGACAGGGGATGACTAATGAAAAACTGTTTTTT. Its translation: CASSFPRQGMTNEKLFF.

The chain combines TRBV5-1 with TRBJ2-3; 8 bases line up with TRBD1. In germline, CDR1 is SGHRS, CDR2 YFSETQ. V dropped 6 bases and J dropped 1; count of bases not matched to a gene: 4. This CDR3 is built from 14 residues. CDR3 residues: CASNQGARTDTQYF. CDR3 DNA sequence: TGCGCCAGCAATCAGGGGGCCCGCACAGATACGCAGTATTTT.

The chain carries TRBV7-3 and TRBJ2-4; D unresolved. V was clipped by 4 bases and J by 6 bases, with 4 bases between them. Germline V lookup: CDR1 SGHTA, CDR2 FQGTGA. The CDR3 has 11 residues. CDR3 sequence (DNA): TGTGCCAGCAGCTCCCTAAACATTCAGTACTTC. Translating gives CASSSLNIQYF.

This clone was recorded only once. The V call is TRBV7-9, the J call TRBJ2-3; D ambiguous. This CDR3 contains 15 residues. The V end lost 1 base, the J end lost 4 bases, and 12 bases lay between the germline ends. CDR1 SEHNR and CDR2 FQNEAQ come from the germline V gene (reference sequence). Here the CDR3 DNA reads TGTGCCAGCAGCTTAGGTATTGGTATGGCAGATACGCAGTATTTT. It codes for CASSLGIGMADTQYF.

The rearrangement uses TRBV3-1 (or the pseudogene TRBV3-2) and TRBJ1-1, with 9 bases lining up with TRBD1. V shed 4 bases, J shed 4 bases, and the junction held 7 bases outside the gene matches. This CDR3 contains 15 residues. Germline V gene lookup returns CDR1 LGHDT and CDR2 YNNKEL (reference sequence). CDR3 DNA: TGTGCCAGCAGCCCCACAGGGGGCGCCGGCACTGAAGCTTTCTTT. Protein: CASSPTGGAGTEAFF.

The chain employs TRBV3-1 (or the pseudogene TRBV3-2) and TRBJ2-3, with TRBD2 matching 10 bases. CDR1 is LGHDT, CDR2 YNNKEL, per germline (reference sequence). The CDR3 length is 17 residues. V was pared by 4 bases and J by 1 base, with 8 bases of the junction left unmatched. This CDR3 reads CASSRGLAADRTDTQYF. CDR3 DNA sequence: TGTGCCAGCAGCCGTGGACTAGCGGCTGATCGCACAGATACGCAGTATTTT.

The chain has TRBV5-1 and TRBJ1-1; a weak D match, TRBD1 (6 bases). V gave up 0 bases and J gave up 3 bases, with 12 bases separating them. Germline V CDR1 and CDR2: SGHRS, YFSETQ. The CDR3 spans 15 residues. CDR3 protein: CASSLDAGADTEAFF. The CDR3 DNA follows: TGCGCCAGCAGCTTGGATGCGGGGGCAGACACTGAAGCTTTCTTT.

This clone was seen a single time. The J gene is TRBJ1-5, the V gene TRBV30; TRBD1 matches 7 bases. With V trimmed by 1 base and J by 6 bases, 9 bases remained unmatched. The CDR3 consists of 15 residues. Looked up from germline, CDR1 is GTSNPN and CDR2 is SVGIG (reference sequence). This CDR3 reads CAWSGGQGEVQPQHF. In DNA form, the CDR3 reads TGTGCCTGGAGTGGGGGGCAGGGGGAGGTTCAGCCCCAGCATTTT.

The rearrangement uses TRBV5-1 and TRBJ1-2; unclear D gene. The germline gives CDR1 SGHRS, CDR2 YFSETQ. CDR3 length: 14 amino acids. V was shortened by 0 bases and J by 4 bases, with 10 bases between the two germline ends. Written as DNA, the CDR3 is TGCGCCAGCAGCTTGGCAGGCGAAGGCTATGGCTACACCTTC. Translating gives CASSLAGEGYGYTF. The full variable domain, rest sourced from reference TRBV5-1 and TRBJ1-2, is KAGVTQTPRYLIKTRGQQVTLSCSPISGHRSVSWYQQTPGQGLQFLFEYFSETQRNKGNFPGRFSGRQFSNSRSEMNVSTLELGDSALYLCASSLAGEGYGYTFGSGTRLTVV.

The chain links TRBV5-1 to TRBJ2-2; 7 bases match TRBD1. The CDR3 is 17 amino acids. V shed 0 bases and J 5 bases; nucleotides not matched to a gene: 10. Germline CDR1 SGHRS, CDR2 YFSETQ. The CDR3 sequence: CASSLGDSTYGTGELFF. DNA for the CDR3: TGCGCCAGCAGCTTGGGGGACAGTACGTACGGGACCGGGGAGCTGTTTTTT.